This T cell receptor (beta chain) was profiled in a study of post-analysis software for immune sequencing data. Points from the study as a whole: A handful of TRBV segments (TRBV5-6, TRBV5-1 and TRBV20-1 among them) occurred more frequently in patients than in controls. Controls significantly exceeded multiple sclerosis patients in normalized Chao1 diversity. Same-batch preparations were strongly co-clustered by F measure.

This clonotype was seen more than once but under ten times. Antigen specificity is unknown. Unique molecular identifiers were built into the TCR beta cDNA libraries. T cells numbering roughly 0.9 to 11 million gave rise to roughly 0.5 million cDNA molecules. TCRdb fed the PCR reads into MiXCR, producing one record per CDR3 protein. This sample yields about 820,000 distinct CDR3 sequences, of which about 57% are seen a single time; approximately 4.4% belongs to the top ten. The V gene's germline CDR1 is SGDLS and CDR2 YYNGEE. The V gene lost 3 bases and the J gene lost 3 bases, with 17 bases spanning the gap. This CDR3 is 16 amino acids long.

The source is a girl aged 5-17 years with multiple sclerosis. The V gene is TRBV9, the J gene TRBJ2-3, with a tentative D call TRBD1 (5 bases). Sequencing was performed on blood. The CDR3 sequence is CASSGGRQSRTDTQYF. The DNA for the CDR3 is TGTGCCAGCAGCGGGGGCCGACAGAGTCGTACAGATACGCAGTATTTT.